This TCR beta chain came from a study of blood T cell repertoires in COVID-19. At the level of the study: The cDNA or gDNA used as material had been derived from T cells, B-cell-depleted T cells, or PBMCs.

Looked up from germline, CDR1 is SGDLS and CDR2 is YYNGEE. This CDR3 has 15 residues. Germline trimming cut 1 base from V and 6 bases from J; bases unmatched to any gene: 4. A few counts support this clone. Sequencing was performed with immunoSEQ multiplex PCR; in TCRdb, only in-frame clones are kept and a portion is missing. Of 200,000 to 250,000 clones in the sample, 90% are singletons; the top ten hold roughly 3%. The chain has TRBV9 and TRBJ1-6; 7 bases are shared with TRBD1. The sequencing input was peripheral blood. The source is a young man with COVID-19, enrolled during active disease. This CDR3 is CASSVRDSFNSPLHF. In DNA, the CDR3 is TGTGCCAGCAGCGTACGGGACAGCTTTAATTCACCCCTCCACTTT.